Below are 19 T cell receptor beta chains sequenced from a single sample in a study of CD8+CD57+ T cells in acquired aplastic anemia. TCR beta VDJ and CDR3 profiles were obtained from a genomic DNA template. TCRdb called the reads again in MiXCR, with one record for every CDR3 protein. The sample yields over 100,000 distinct CDR3 sequences, 40% to 45% seen once. Specimen: sorted CD4+, CD8+, or CD8+CD57+ T cells (not recorded which) from PBMCs. The receptor set was obtained from a human donor in good health, serving as a control.

The V and J genes are TRBV10-3 and TRBJ1-6, with D uncertain. Germline-derived CDR1 and CDR2 are ENHRY and SYGVKD. Deletions cut 5 bases from V and 3 bases from J, with 8 bases between. CDR3 length equals 14 residues. The CDR3 loop reads CAISPGLYNSPLHF. The CDR3, as DNA: TGTGCCATCAGTCCCGGGCTCTATAATTCACCCCTCCACTTT.

In its sample, this clonotype was seen many times. The chain combines TRBV2 with TRBJ1-4, with 7 bases fitting TRBD1. The ends lost 4 bases at V and 12 bases at J; junction bases unmatched: 14. From germline, CDR1 is SNHLY and CDR2 FYNNEI. This CDR3 spans 15 amino acids. CDR3 nucleotide sequence: TGTGCCAGCAGTGGCCCGGAAGGGGGCCTGGTAGAACTGTTTTTT. Translated: CASSGPEGGLVELFF.

This clonotype was picked up many times. The J gene is TRBJ2-7, the V gene TRBV11-2; no definite D call. The CDR3 runs 14 residues. The V gene's germline CDR1 is SGHAT and CDR2 FQNNGV. V lost 1 base, J lost 6 bases, and 13 bases lay in between. In nucleotides, the CDR3 is TGTGCCAGCAGCTTAGGTCCCTCCCGTATCGAGCAGTACTTC. Translation gives CASSLGPSRIEQYF.

This clonotype showed up many times. This chain connects TRBV2 to TRBJ1-1; D gene uncertain. Trimming removed 6 bases at V and 4 bases at J, with 18 bases between. CDR1 and CDR2 (germline): SNHLY, FYNNEI. CDR3 length equals 15 residues. CDR3 residues: CASRGSRVLGTEAFF. In nucleotides, the CDR3 is TGTGCCAGCAGAGGTTCCCGGGTTTTGGGCACTGAAGCTTTCTTT.

This clonotype was detected many times. The chain employs TRBV7-2 and TRBJ2-1; possibly TRBD2 for D (7 bases). Looked up from germline, CDR1 is SGHTA and CDR2 is FQGNSA. This CDR3 region has 16 residues. The V end lost 5 bases, the J end lost 5 bases, and 19 bases lay between the germline ends. This CDR3 is CASSIVGGGPHNEQFF. CDR3 coding DNA: TGTGCCAGCAGCATAGTAGGGGGGGGGCCTCACAATGAGCAGTTCTTC.

Notes on this clonotype: This sequence may be a read error, since a much larger clone differs from it by one base. The CDR3 bases are TGTGCCAGCAGCCAAGGGAACAGGGGGGATGAAGAACTGTTTTTT. Translating it yields CASSQGNRGDEELFF. The rearrangement links TRBV5-4 to TRBJ1-4; TRBD1 matches at 8 bases. The V gene's germline CDR1 is SGHNT and CDR2 YYREEE (reference sequence). CDR3 length: 15 amino acids.

On this clonotype: Being one base from a much bigger clone, this may be a read error. This likely comes from a read error, as the CDR3 has no conserved phenylalanine or tryptophan at its end. V gene TRBV3-1 combines with J gene TRBJ2-7, with 7 bases lining up with TRBD2. The V gene's germline CDR1 is LGHDT and CDR2 YNNKEL (reference sequence). Trimming cost V 5 bases and J 3 bases; bases outside gene matches: 7. This CDR3 contains 14 residues. CDR3 residues: CASSKSAGLYEQYL. CDR3 nucleotides: TGTGCCAGCAGCAAGTCAGCGGGACTCTACGAGCAGTACCTC.

The rearrangement links TRBV7-2 to TRBJ2-7; the match to TRBD2 covers 13 bases. The CDR3 is made up of 14 amino acids. Germline CDR1 reads SGHTA; CDR2 reads FQGNSA. V trimming: 4 bases; J trimming: 6 bases; junction bases outside the gene matches: 3. The CDR3 DNA sequence: TGTGCCAGCAGCTCTGGACTAGCGGGAGTCGAGCAGTACTTC. Amino acids: CASSSGLAGVEQYF.

Remarks on this clonotype: An end of the junction does not agree with germline; a read error may underlie this. This sequence joins TRBV7-8 and TRBJ2-5; no reliable D call. CDR1 SGHVS and CDR2 FQNEAQ come from the germline V gene. The CDR3 has 13 residues. CDR3 nucleotides: TGTGCCAGCAGCCCCGGCAGGCAAGGGACCCAGTACTTC. Translation gives CASSPGRQGTQYF. The complete variable domain, with remaining parts taken from reference TRBV7-8 and TRBJ2-5, reads GAGVSQSPRYKVAKRGQDVALRCDPISGHVSLFWYQQALGQGPEFLTYFQNEAQLDKSGLPSDRFFAERPEGSVSTLKIQRTQQEDSAVYLCASSPGRQGTQYFGPGTRLLVL.

This clonotype was picked up many times. The chain employs TRBV4-2 and TRBJ1-5, with D possibly being TRBD1 (6 bases). Looked up from germline, CDR1 is LGHNA and CDR2 is YNFKEQ. V dropped 4 bases and J dropped 6 bases, with 13 bases sitting between them. The CDR3 contains 14 residues. CDR3 sequence: CASSLEQGPQPQHF. The CDR3 DNA reads TGTGCCAGCAGCCTCGAACAGGGTCCTCAGCCCCAGCATTTT.

This CDR3 is CASSEEGGGPGDGYTF. Written as DNA, the CDR3 is TGTGCCAGCAGTGAGGAAGGGGGAGGGCCTGGGGATGGCTACACCTTC. The genes are TRBV2 and TRBJ1-2, with D possibly being TRBD1 (6 bases). This CDR3 is built from 16 residues. V lost 3 bases and J 6 bases, leaving 20 bases between the germline ends. In germline, CDR1 is SNHLY, CDR2 FYNNEI.

To note about this clonotype: A read error may explain this, as a much larger clone is one base away. The chain recombines TRBV10-3 with TRBJ1-2; TRBD1 matches at 7 bases. In germline, CDR1 is ENHRY, CDR2 SYGVKD. V shed 2 bases, J shed 4 bases, and the junction held 7 bases outside the gene matches. The CDR3 contains 15 residues. DNA of the CDR3: TGTGCCATCAGTGAGGGAGGGGGACAGATCTATGGCTACACCTTC. Residues: CAISEGGGQIYGYTF.

V and J are TRBV29-1 and TRBJ1-1; the D gene is possibly TRBD1 (6 bases). Germline V gene lookup returns CDR1 SQVTM and CDR2 ANQGSEA. V was trimmed by 7 bases and J by 8 bases, leaving 17 bases between them. This CDR3 region has 12 residues. The CDR3 loop is CSAPIQGREAFF. CDR3 in DNA: TGCAGCGCGCCAATACAGGGCAGGGAAGCTTTCTTT.

In its sample, this clonotype was seen a few times. The chain joins TRBV28 to TRBJ1-5; no definite D call. The V and J ends lost 5 bases and 4 bases respectively, with 21 bases between them. The CDR3 runs 17 residues. Germline V CDR1 and CDR2: MDHEN, SYDVKM. For the CDR3, the DNA is TGTGCCAGCAGTCCTCCTCGGGGTCAACGGGAGAATCAGCCCCAGCATTTT. It yields the protein CASSPPRGQRENQPQHF.

In this sample, this clonotype turned up many times. The V call is TRBV6-1, the J call TRBJ1-5, with D possibly being TRBD1 (6 bases). CDR1 and CDR2 from the germline V gene are MNHNS and SASEGT. V was cut by 4 bases and J by 0 bases, with 13 bases left in between. This CDR3 comprises 16 residues. In DNA form, the CDR3 reads TGTGCCAGCAGTGGACAGGTACGGGATAGCAATCAGCCCCAGCATTTT. This codes for CASSGQVRDSNQPQHF.

With regard to this clonotype: A much more abundant neighbour one base away suggests this may be a read error. The V and J genes are TRBV4-1 and TRBJ2-5, with D unclear. The CDR3 is 14 amino acids. CDR1 MGHRA and CDR2 YSYEKL come from the germline V gene. CDR3 coding DNA: TGCGCCGGCAGCCAAGGACCCCGCGAAGAGACCCAGTACTTC. Its translation: CAGSQGPREETQYF.

To note about this clonotype: One end of the junction varies from germline; a read error may be responsible. V usage is TRBV2 and J usage is TRBJ2-3, with D possibly TRBD2 on 6 matching bases. The CDR3 length is 14 residues. CDR1 SNHLY and CDR2 FYNNEI come from the germline V gene. In DNA, the CDR3 is TGTGCCAGCCGCTCCATTACTAGCACAGGTACGCAGTATTTT. It is translated as CASRSITSTGTQYF.

This clonotype came up many times. The chain carries TRBV5-1 and TRBJ1-5, with D hard to call. Trimming cost V 1 base and J 5 bases, with 7 bases left between them. Germline V gives CDR1 SGHRS, CDR2 YFSETQ. There are 13 residues in the CDR3. The CDR3 DNA follows: TGCGCCAGCAGCTTGAACGGGGATCAGCCCCAGCATTTT. Translation gives CASSLNGDQPQHF.

This clonotype occurred many times. The CDR3 is CASSREAGLETQYF. The CDR3 bases are TGTGCCAGCAGCCGGGAGGCAGGGTTGGAGACCCAGTACTTC. The chain couples TRBV5-4 to TRBJ2-5, with 7 bases that match TRBD2. Germline lookup yields CDR1 SGHNT and CDR2 YYREEE (reference sequence). Trimming at V came to 4 bases and at J to 5 bases, leaving 8 bases not matched to a gene. The CDR3 extends over 14 amino acids.